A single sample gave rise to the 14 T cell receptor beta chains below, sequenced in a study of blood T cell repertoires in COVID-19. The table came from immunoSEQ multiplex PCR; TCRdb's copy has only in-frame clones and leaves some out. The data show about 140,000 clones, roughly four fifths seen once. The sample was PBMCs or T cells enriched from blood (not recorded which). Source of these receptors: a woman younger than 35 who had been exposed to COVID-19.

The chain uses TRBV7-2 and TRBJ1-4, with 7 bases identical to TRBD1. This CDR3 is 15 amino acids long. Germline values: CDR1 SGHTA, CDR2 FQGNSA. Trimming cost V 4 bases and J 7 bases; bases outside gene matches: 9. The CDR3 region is CASSSGAGGSEKLFF. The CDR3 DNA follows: TGTGCCAGCAGCTCCGGGGCAGGGGGTAGTGAAAAACTGTTTTTT.

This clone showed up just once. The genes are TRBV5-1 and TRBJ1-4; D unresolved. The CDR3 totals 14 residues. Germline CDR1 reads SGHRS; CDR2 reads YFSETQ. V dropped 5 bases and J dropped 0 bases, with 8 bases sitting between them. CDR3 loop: CASSVTATNEKLFF. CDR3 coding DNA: TGCGCCAGCAGTGTGACTGCAACTAATGAAAAACTGTTTTTT.

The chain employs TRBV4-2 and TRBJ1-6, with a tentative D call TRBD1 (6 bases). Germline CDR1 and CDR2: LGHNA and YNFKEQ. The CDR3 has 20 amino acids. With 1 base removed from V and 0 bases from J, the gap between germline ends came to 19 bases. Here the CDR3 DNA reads TGTGCCAGCAGCCAAGGTCCAACCGGGACACTAAACTCCTATAATTCACCCCTCCACTTT. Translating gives CASSQGPTGTLNSYNSPLHF.

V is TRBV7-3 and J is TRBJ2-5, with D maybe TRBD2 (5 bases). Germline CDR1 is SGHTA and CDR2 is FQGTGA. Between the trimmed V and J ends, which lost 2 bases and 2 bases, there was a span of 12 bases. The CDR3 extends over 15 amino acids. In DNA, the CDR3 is TGTGCCAGCAGCTTAGGCCTAGCAGGTCAAGAGACCCAGTACTTC. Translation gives CASSLGLAGQETQYF. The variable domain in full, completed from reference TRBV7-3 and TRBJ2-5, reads GAGVSQTPSNKVTEKGKYVELRCDPISGHTALYWYRQSLGQGPEFLIYFQGTGAADDSGLPNDRFFAVRPEGSVSTLKIQRTERGDSAVYLCASSLGLAGQETQYFGPGTRLLVL.

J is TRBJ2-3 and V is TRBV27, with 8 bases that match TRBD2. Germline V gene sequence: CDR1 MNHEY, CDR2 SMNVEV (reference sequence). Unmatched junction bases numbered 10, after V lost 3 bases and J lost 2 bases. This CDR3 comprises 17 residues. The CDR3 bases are TGTGCCAGCAGTTTTAGGAGGGAGCGGGAGTACACAGATACGCAGTATTTT. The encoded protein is CASSFRREREYTDTQYF.

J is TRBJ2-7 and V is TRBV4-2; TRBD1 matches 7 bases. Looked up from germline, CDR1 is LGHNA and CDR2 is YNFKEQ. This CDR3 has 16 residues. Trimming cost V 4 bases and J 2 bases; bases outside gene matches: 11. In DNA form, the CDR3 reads TGTGCCAGCAGCCTCTCGGACGGAGACAGGGCCTACGAGCAGTACTTC. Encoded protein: CASSLSDGDRAYEQYF.

CDR3 sequence: CASSLGQQNTEAFF. The CDR3 DNA sequence: TGTGCCAGTAGTCTTGGACAGCAGAACACTGAAGCTTTCTTT. V gene TRBV19 combines with J gene TRBJ1-1, with D perhaps matching TRBD1 (6 bases). Trimming stripped 5 bases from V and 1 base from J, with 11 bases between. Germline V gene lookup returns CDR1 LNHDA and CDR2 SQIVND (reference sequence). This CDR3 region has 14 residues.

CDR3 DNA: TGTGCCAGCAGTTTCACAGGGGAAGGAAAGACTGAAGCTTTCTTT. This gives the protein CASSFTGEGKTEAFF. The chain recombines TRBV6-5 with TRBJ1-1, with 7 bases aligning to TRBD1. The CDR3 covers 15 residues. V lost 4 bases to trimming and J lost 5 bases; unmatched junction nucleotides: 10. Germline V gene lookup returns CDR1 MNHEY and CDR2 SVGAGI.

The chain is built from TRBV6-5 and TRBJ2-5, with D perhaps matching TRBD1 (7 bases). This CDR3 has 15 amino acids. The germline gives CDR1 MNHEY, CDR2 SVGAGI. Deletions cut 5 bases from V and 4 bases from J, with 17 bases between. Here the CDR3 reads CASSPLGGGGETQYF. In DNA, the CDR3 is TGTGCCAGCAGTCCCCTCGGAGGGGGCGGAGAGACCCAGTACTTC.

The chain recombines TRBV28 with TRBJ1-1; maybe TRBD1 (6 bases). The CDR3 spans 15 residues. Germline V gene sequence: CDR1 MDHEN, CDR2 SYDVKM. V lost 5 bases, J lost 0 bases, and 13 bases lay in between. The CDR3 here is CASSPATGLNTEAFF. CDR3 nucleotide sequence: TGTGCCAGCAGTCCCGCGACAGGATTGAACACTGAAGCTTTCTTT.

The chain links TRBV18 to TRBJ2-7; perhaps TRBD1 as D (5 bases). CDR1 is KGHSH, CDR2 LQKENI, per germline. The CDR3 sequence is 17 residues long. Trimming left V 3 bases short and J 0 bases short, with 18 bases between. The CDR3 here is CASSPQPTDFTSYEQYF. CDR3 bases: TGTGCCAGCTCACCCCAACCGACAGACTTTACCTCCTACGAGCAGTACTTC.

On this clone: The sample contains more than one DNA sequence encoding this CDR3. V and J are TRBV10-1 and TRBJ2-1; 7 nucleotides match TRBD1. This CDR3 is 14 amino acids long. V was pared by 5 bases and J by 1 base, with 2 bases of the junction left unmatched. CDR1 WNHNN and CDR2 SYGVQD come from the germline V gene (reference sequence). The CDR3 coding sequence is TGCGCCAGCAGTAGACAGGGATCCTACAATGAGCAGTTCTTC. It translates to CASSRQGSYNEQFF.

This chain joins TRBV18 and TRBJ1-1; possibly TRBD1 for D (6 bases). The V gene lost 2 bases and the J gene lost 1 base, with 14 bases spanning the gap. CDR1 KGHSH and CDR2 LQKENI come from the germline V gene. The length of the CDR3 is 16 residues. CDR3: CASSPMTQGRNTEAFF. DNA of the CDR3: TGTGCCAGCTCACCAATGACCCAGGGGCGGAACACTGAAGCTTTCTTT.

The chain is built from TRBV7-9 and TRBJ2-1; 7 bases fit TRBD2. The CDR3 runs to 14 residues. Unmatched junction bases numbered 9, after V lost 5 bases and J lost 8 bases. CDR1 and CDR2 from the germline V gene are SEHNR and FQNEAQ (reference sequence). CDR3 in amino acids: CASSPGTIRDEQFF. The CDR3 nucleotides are TGTGCCAGCAGCCCCGGGACTATTCGGGATGAGCAGTTCTTC.